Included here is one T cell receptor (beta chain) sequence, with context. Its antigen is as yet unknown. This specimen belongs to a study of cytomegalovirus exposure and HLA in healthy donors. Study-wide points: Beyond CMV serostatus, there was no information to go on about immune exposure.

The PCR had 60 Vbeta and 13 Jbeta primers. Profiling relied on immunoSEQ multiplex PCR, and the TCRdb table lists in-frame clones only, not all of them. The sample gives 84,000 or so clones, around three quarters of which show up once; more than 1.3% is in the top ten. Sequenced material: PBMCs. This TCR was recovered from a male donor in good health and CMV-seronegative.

CDR3 in amino acids: CSGMGQGNTEAFF. CDR3 DNA sequence: TGCAGCGGGATGGGACAGGGGAACACTGAAGCTTTCTTT. The gene calls are TRBV29-1 and TRBJ1-1; 9 nucleotides line up with TRBD1. Germline assignment: CDR1 SQVTM and CDR2 ANQGSEA. The CDR3 has 13 residues. The junction had 4 bases not matched to a gene; V was cut back by 7 bases and J by 1 base.